One and the same sample provided the 13 T cell receptor beta chains below, sequenced in a study of T cell clonality in common variable immunodeficiency. Libraries were prepared by immunoSEQ multiplex PCR; TCRdb keeps only in-frame clonotypes and omits some of them. In total the sample includes about 34,000 clones, none of them seen once. Sequencing was done on a sample of peripheral blood mononuclear cells. The receptors originated from a person aged 18 to 75 in good health.

This clone was counted ten times or more. The CDR3 goes on 3 residues after the read ends, and that part is filled in from the germline J gene. The chain employs TRBV19 and TRBJ2-1, with 14 nucleotides matching TRBD2. The junction had 8 bases not matched to a gene; V was cut back by 5 bases and J by 2 bases. From germline, CDR1 is LNHDA and CDR2 SQIVND (reference sequence). The CDR3 loop spans 18 amino acids. The sequenced part of the CDR3 DNA is TGTGCCAGTAGTTCCGGACTAGCGGGAGGCCCTACCTACAATGAG. Protein: CASSSGLAGGPTYNE. The whole CDR3 reads CASSSGLAGGPTYNEQFF. Together with reference TRBV19 and TRBJ2-1, the CDR3 gives the full variable domain: DGGITQSPKYLFRKEGQNVTLSCEQNLNHDAMYWYRQDPGQGLRLIYYSQIVNDFQKGDIAEGYSVSREKKESFPLTVTSAQKNPTAFYLCASSSGLAGGPTYNEQFFGPGTRLTVL.

This clone has a count of ten or more. The read comes to an end 3 residues before the CDR3 does, leaving the germline J gene to fill in the end. The chain recombines TRBV18 with TRBJ2-1, with TRBD2 identical over 9 bases. CDR1 is KGHSH and CDR2 is LQKENI in the germline V gene. The V gene end was trimmed by 3 bases and the J gene end by 4 bases; junction bases not matched to a gene: 10. The length of the CDR3 is 17 residues. Partial CDR3 DNA: TGTGCCAGCTCACCGGAGGCGGGAGGGCTCATTTACAATGAG. It encodes CASSPEAGGLIYNE. The CDR3 in full is CASSPEAGGLIYNEQFF.

This clone occurred many times. The read falls 3 residues short of the CDR3 end, and the missing part is taken from the germline J gene. The chain recombines TRBV20-1 with TRBJ1-1; TRBD1 aligns across 8 bases. This CDR3 is built from 14 residues. V shed 6 bases, J shed 1 base, and the junction held 7 bases outside the gene matches. CDR1 is DFQATT and CDR2 is SNEGSKA in the germline V gene (reference sequence). The sequenced part of the CDR3 DNA is TGCAGTGCGCCAGGGGGCTGGGGGAACACTGAA. Residues: CSAPGGWGNTE. The complete CDR3 reads CSAPGGWGNTEAFF.

This clone was seen ten or more times. CDR3 residues: CASSPELQMNTEAFF. The covered CDR3 bases are TGTGCCAGCTCACCCGAGTTACAGATGAACACTGAA. This chain joins TRBV18 and TRBJ1-1; no reliable D call. The read terminates 3 residues before the CDR3 end, so the remaining end is supplied by the germline J gene. In germline, CDR1 is KGHSH, CDR2 LQKENI. The CDR3 has 15 residues. Trimming shortened V by 3 bases and J by 0 bases, and 11 bases separated the two germline ends.

Remarks on this clone: The read falls 3 residues short of the CDR3 end, and the missing part is taken from the germline J gene. The chain is built from TRBV7-9 and TRBJ1-1; maybe TRBD1 (6 bases). The germline gives CDR1 SEHNR, CDR2 FQNEAQ (reference sequence). The CDR3 is 15 residues long. CDR3 residues: CASSSPARGAYEAFF. CDR3 DNA, as far as it was read: TGTGCCAGCAGCTCCCCCGCACGGGGGGCCTACGAG.

This clone was picked up many times. Coverage ceases 3 residues before the CDR3 finishes, and the germline J gene fills in the end. This chain connects TRBV20-1 to TRBJ1-1; D is unclear. The CDR3 runs 15 residues. In germline, CDR1 is DFQATT, CDR2 SNEGSKA (reference sequence). The V and J ends lost 2 bases and 5 bases respectively, with 18 bases between them. The DNA read from the CDR3 is TGCAGTGCTAGATCATCTGGGCCGAGTGGGACTGAA. Translation: CSARSSGPSGTE. The entire CDR3 is CSARSSGPSGTEAFF.

This clone was seen repeatedly, ten times or more. Read coverage stops 3 residues before the CDR3 terminus; the germline J gene supplies the remainder. This chain connects TRBV10-3 to TRBJ2-7; D may be TRBD1 (5 bases). The CDR3 totals 12 residues. V lost 8 bases to trimming and J lost 0 bases, with 8 bases between them. In germline, CDR1 is ENHRY, CDR2 SYGVKD. CDR3 sequence reads: CAISDSSYEQYF. CDR3 DNA, as far as it was read: TGTGCCATCTCAGACAGCTCCTACGAG.

This clone was picked up many times. The read terminates 3 residues before the CDR3 end, so the remaining end is supplied by the germline J gene. The V and J genes are TRBV12-3 or TRBV12-4 and TRBJ1-4; D call uncertain. V was trimmed by 1 base and J by 5 bases, leaving 17 bases between them. CDR3 length equals 17 residues. The sequenced CDR3 bases are TGTGCCAGCAGTTTAGGTTCCCGAGTTGCGGGCAATGAAAAA. Its translation: CASSLGSRVAGNEK. The complete CDR3 protein is CASSLGSRVAGNEKLFF.

This clone was observed at least ten times. The CDR3 end lies 3 residues beyond the end of the read and is filled in from the germline J gene. The chain employs TRBV12-3 or TRBV12-4 and TRBJ1-1; the match to TRBD1 covers 10 bases. This CDR3 spans 15 amino acids. V trimming: 7 bases; J trimming: 4 bases; junction bases outside the gene matches: 9. CDR3 bases read: TGTGCCAGCACCCGACAGGGGGCGGTGGTCACTGAA. Residues: CASTRQGAVVTE. The entire CDR3 is CASTRQGAVVTEAFF.

This clone was detected ten times or more. The read gets to within 3 residues of the CDR3 end, and the germline J gene fills in the rest. The chain has TRBV20-1 and TRBJ1-5, with D possibly TRBD1 on 6 matching bases. The CDR3 runs 12 residues. V was trimmed by 6 bases and J by 4 bases, leaving 10 bases between them. Germline loops: CDR1 DFQATT, CDR2 SNEGSKA (reference sequence). CDR3 loop: CSANTGNQPQHF. CDR3 DNA, as far as it was read: TGCAGTGCCAATACAGGGAATCAGCCC.

This clone was counted ten times or more. The observed sequence ends 3 residues before the CDR3 terminus, with the missing tail filled in from the germline J gene. This rearrangement joins TRBV19 to TRBJ1-5; D is possibly TRBD1 (5 bases). Trimming cost V 5 bases and J 0 bases, with 11 bases left between them. The germline V gene has CDR1 LNHDA and CDR2 SQIVND (reference sequence). CDR3 length: 15 amino acids. CDR3 region: CASSDGQSSNQPQHF. The DNA read from the CDR3 is TGTGCCAGTAGTGACGGACAATCTAGCAATCAGCCC. Full variable domain (remainder filled in from reference TRBV19 and TRBJ1-5): DGGITQSPKYLFRKEGQNVTLSCEQNLNHDAMYWYRQDPGQGLRLIYYSQIVNDFQKGDIAEGYSVSREKKESFPLTVTSAQKNPTAFYLCASSDGQSSNQPQHFGDGTRLSIL.

Many counts were recorded for this clone. Read coverage stops 3 residues before the CDR3 terminus; the germline J gene supplies the remainder. The rearrangement links TRBV18 to TRBJ2-2, with 15 nucleotides matching TRBD2. This CDR3 spans 16 amino acids. Unmatched junction bases numbered 1, after V lost 3 bases and J lost 5 bases. Germline V gene lookup returns CDR1 KGHSH and CDR2 LQKENI. Partial CDR3 DNA: TGTGCCAGCTCACCGGGACTAGCGGGAGGAACCGGGGAG. Its translation: CASSPGLAGGTGE. The entire CDR3 reads CASSPGLAGGTGELFF. The full variable domain, with the rest looked up from reference TRBV18 and TRBJ2-2, is NAGVMQNPRHLVRRRGQEARLRCSPMKGHSHVYWYRQLPEEGLKFMVYLQKENIIDESGMPKERFSAEFPKEGPSILRIQQVVRGDSAAYFCASSPGLAGGTGELFFGEGSRLTVL.

This clone was seen repeatedly, ten times or more. The read gets to within 3 residues of the CDR3 end, and the germline J gene fills in the rest. The chain has TRBV4-1 and TRBJ2-5, with TRBD2 matching 8 bases. This CDR3 has 15 amino acids. Germline CDR1 MGHRA, CDR2 YSYEKL. Trimming removed 3 bases from V and 4 bases from J; junction bases left unmatched: 7. The CDR3 protein is CASSQAGTSGETQYF. The sequenced part of the CDR3 DNA is TGCGCCAGCAGCCAGGCAGGTACTAGCGGAGAGACC.